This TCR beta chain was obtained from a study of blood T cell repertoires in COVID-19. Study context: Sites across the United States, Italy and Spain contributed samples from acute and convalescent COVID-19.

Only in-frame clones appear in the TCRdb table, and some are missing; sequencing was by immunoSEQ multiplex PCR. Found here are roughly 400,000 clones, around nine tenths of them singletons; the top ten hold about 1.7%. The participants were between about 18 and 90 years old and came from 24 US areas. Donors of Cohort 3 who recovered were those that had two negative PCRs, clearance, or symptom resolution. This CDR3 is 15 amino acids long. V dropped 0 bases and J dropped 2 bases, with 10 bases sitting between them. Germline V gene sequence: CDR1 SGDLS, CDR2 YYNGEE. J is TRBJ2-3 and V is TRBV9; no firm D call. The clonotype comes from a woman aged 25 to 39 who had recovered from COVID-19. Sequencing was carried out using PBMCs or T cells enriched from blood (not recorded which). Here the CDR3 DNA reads TGTGCCAGCAGCGTAGTCCCCAGGTACACAGATACGCAGTATTTT. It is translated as CASSVVPRYTDTQYF.